This T cell receptor beta chain was documented in a study of T-cell memory formation after mild COVID-19. General study findings and limits: Researchers report contracting CD4+ clones mostly in CM and EM, with CD8+ clones in EMRA. Confirmation of SARS-CoV-2 specificity was lacking for second-wave clones peaking day 37.

A single record per CDR3 protein comes from TCRdb applying MiXCR to the 5' RACE reads. The table includes tens of thousands of distinct CDR3 sequences, 16% detected once. This clonotype was seen more than once but under ten times. Its matching antigen is unknown. The TCR comes from an adult woman who had mild COVID-19 (a few samples of this study predate the infection). Cell type and time point are not known. The sample consisted of PBMCs or a T cell subset sorted from them (not recorded which).

The CDR3 DNA reads as TGCAGCGTTGTGCGCGCCGGATTCAATGAGCAGTTCTTC. Its translation: CSVVRAGFNEQFF. V is TRBV29-1 and J is TRBJ2-1; D unclear. Germline lookup yields CDR1 SQVTM and CDR2 ANQGSEA. The CDR3 is 13 amino acids. Trimming left V 4 bases short and J 6 bases short, with 13 bases between.